Below, 20 T cell receptor beta chains from the same sample are listed, as sequenced in a study of T cells expressing NK-cell markers. TCRdb re-called the 5' RACE reads, yielding one record per CDR3 amino acid sequence without DNA. Its table records some 140,000 distinct CDR3 sequences. The sequenced sample was blood T cells: a sorted CD56 or NKG2C T cell subset, CD4+ or CD8+ T cells, or bulk PBMC T cells (not recorded which). The source of these receptors is a woman aged 45 to 65 in good health.

The chain's CDR3 is CASRPGTMIREQFF. The V and J genes are TRBV12-3 or TRBV12-4 and TRBJ2-1; there is no DNA to check the TCRdb D call of TRBD2. The CDR3 is 14 residues long.

The chain has TRBV10-3 and TRBJ1-5. Germline loops: CDR1 ENHRY, CDR2 SYGVKD. CDR3 length equals 15 residues. The CDR3 region is CAISEGVYSNQPQHF.

V is TRBV6-1 and J is TRBJ1-4; with no DNA, the TCRdb D assignment of TRBD1 cannot be verified. In germline, CDR1 is MNHNS, CDR2 SASEGT. This CDR3 region has 15 residues. The CDR3 region is CASSEAGPRGEKLFF.

The chain carries TRBV4-1 and TRBJ1-4; there is no DNA to check the TCRdb D call of TRBD1. The CDR3 covers 15 residues. CDR1 is MGHRA, CDR2 YSYEKL, per germline. CDR3 loop: CASSQDSYVTGELFF.

The chain links TRBV7-9 to TRBJ1-2; the TRBD1 assignment by TCRdb is unverifiable without DNA. The CDR3 spans 14 residues. Germline CDR1 and CDR2: SEHNR and FQNEAQ (reference sequence). CDR3 amino acids: CASSSRAGDYGYTF.

The gene calls are TRBV4-1 and TRBJ1-2; TCRdb reports TRBD1, a call that lacks DNA to check it against. CDR1 MGHRA and CDR2 YSYEKL come from the germline V gene. The CDR3 loop spans 16 amino acids. The CDR3 reads CASSQFGDRSFDGYTF.

The chain uses TRBV7-4 and TRBJ2-2; absent DNA, TCRdb's TRBD2 call cannot be checked. Germline V gives CDR1 SGHVT, CDR2 SQSDAQ. The CDR3 consists of 12 residues. The CDR3 loop reads CASSSAGKGLFF.

The chain employs TRBV5-1 and TRBJ1-1. Germline V gene data show CDR1 as SGHRS and CDR2 as YFSETQ. The CDR3 consists of 12 residues. CDR3 region: CASRGGGTEAFF.

This chain connects TRBV10-2 to TRBJ1-1. CDR3 length: 12 residues. CDR1 is WSHSY and CDR2 is SAAADI in the germline V gene. Here the CDR3 reads CASSAGGTEAFF.

This chain connects TRBV7-9 to TRBJ2-7; without DNA, the TCRdb call of TRBD2 cannot be checked. The germline CDR1 and CDR2 sequences are SEHNR and FQNEAQ (reference sequence). The CDR3 covers 16 residues. The CDR3: CASSTLSGRALYEQYF.

This sequence joins TRBV2 and TRBJ2-7. The CDR3 is 12 residues long. Germline-derived CDR1 and CDR2 are SNHLY and FYNNEI. The CDR3 sequence is CASRDQIDEQYF.

The chain couples TRBV29-1 to TRBJ2-1; TCRdb names TRBD1, which stays unverified in the absence of DNA. The CDR3 consists of 12 residues. CDR1 and CDR2 (germline): SQVTM, ANQGSEA. The CDR3 sequence: CSVEYWGETAVF.

V gene TRBV27 combines with J gene TRBJ1-1. CDR3 length: 14 amino acids. Germline V gene data show CDR1 as MNHEY and CDR2 as SMNVEV (reference sequence). CDR3 sequence: CASSLGGFLSEAFF.

This chain joins TRBV29-1 and TRBJ2-1; TCRdb reports TRBD2, a call that lacks DNA to check it against. The CDR3 consists of 15 residues. Germline loops: CDR1 SQVTM, CDR2 ANQGSEA. CDR3 protein: CSVRLAGKLYNEQFF.

The chain recombines TRBV6-5 with TRBJ2-1; there is no DNA to check the TCRdb D call of TRBD2. CDR1 and CDR2 from the germline V gene are MNHEY and SVGAGI. This CDR3 comprises 18 residues. The CDR3 here is CASSYFQPGLAGDHEQFF.

This chain joins TRBV4-1 and TRBJ2-1. Germline lookup yields CDR1 MGHRA and CDR2 YSYEKL. This CDR3 is 17 amino acids long. The CDR3 sequence is CASSHPNRVSSYNEQFF.

The chain joins TRBV2 to TRBJ2-3; no DNA is available, so the TRBD2 call from TCRdb remains unchecked. Germline loops: CDR1 SNHLY, CDR2 FYNNEI. The CDR3 consists of 15 residues. CDR3 region: CATTPGLPNTDTQYF.

This chain connects TRBV4-2 to TRBJ1-1; there is no DNA to check the TCRdb D call of TRBD1. Germline V gene sequence: CDR1 LGHNA, CDR2 YNFKEQ. This CDR3 region has 13 residues. The CDR3 sequence: CASTPGRNTEAFF.

This chain connects TRBV3-1 to TRBJ2-2; TCRdb names TRBD2, which stays unverified in the absence of DNA. The CDR3 has 17 residues. Germline loops: CDR1 LGHDT, CDR2 YNNKEL (reference sequence). This CDR3 reads CASSQVASGRVGGELFF.

The chain couples TRBV4-1 to TRBJ2-7; TCRdb's D gene call, TRBD2, goes unchecked for lack of DNA. CDR1 MGHRA and CDR2 YSYEKL come from the germline V gene. This CDR3 is 15 amino acids long. This chain's CDR3 is CASSLSSGSRDEQYF.